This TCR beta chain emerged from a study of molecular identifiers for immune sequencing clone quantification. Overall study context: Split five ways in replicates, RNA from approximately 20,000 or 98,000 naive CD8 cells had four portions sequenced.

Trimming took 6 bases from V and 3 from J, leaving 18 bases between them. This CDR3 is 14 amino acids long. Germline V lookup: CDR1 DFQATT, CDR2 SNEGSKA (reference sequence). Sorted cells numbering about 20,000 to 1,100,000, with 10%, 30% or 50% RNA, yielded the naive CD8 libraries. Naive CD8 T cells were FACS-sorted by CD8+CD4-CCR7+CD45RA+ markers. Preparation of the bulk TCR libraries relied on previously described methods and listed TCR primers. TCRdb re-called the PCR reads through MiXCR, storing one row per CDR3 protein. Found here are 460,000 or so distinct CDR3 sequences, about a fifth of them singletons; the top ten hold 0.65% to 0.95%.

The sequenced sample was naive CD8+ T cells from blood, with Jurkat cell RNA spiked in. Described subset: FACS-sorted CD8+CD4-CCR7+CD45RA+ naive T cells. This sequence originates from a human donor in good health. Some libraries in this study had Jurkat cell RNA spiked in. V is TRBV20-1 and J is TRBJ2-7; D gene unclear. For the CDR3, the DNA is TGCAGTGCCGGGCTAGTTTCACCGCTCTACGAGCAGTACTTC. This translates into CSAGLVSPLYEQYF.